The 8 T cell receptor beta chains reported below all come from one sample, sequenced in a study of T cells in Graves' hyperthyroidism and ophthalmopathy. Template material for amplifying TCR beta CDR3 regions consisted of RNA transcripts. In the first-round RT-PCR of the TCR CDR3, the HTBI primer set was used. Each CDR3 protein is one row after TCRdb ran MiXCR on the multiplex PCR reads. The sample has about half a million distinct CDR3 sequences, around 21% seen once; the top ten hold around a quarter. The sample was blood. The source is a man aged 18 to 30 with Graves' hyperthyroidism.

This clonotype came up many times. For the CDR3, the DNA is TGTGCCAGCAGCTTTGATAACTCTGGAAACACCATATATTTT. Protein product: CASSFDNSGNTIYF. V is TRBV11-2 and J is TRBJ1-3; no reliable D call. The germline V and J ends were trimmed by 3 bases and 0 bases, with 6 bases remaining between them. The germline CDR1 and CDR2 sequences are SGHAT and FQNNGV. The CDR3 runs 14 residues.

This rearrangement joins TRBV3-1 to TRBJ2-5, with D unclear. Per the germline V gene, CDR1 is LGHDT and CDR2 is YNNKEL (reference sequence). The CDR3 length is 12 residues. Trimming pared 0 bases from V and 6 bases from J, leaving 5 bases between. CDR3 bases: TGTGCCAGCAGCCAAGAGACACAGACCCAGTACTTC. It translates to CASSQETQTQYF.

The V and J genes are TRBV4-1 and TRBJ1-5; D unclear. V lost 1 base to trimming and J lost 2 bases, with 12 bases between them. CDR3 length equals 16 residues. Germline V lookup: CDR1 MGHRA, CDR2 YSYEKL. Here the CDR3 reads CASSQGGGGGNQPQHF. CDR3 nucleotides: TGCGCCAGCAGCCAAGGGGGAGGCGGTGGCAATCAGCCCCAGCATTTT.

The chain links TRBV5-1 to TRBJ2-5; D possibly corresponds to TRBD1 (6 bases). From germline, CDR1 is SGHRS and CDR2 YFSETQ. The CDR3 length is 15 residues. The V gene lost 4 bases and the J gene lost 6 bases, with 19 bases spanning the gap. The CDR3 here is CASSELGGKGKTQYF. CDR3 sequence (DNA): TGCGCCAGCAGCGAACTTGGGGGCAAAGGGAAGACCCAGTACTTC.

This clonotype appeared many times. The chain has TRBV27 and TRBJ2-2; 12 nucleotides line up with TRBD1. Germline V gene lookup returns CDR1 MNHEY and CDR2 SMNVEV (reference sequence). The CDR3 loop spans 16 amino acids. J was trimmed by 5 bases and V by 8 bases; bases with no gene match: 9. This CDR3 is CASRAGQGAYTGELFF. The CDR3 DNA reads TGTGCCAGCCGAGCGGGACAGGGGGCGTATACCGGGGAGCTGTTTTTT.

The table lists this clonotype with many counts. J is TRBJ2-7 and V is TRBV11-2, with D perhaps matching TRBD1 (7 bases). The CDR3 is made up of 14 amino acids. Per the germline V gene, CDR1 is SGHAT and CDR2 is FQNNGV. Trimming shortened V by 3 bases and J by 4 bases, and 13 bases separated the two germline ends. The CDR3 spells CASSFGQGGYEQYF. The CDR3 bases are TGTGCCAGCAGCTTCGGGCAGGGGGGATACGAGCAGTACTTC.

There are many counts of this clonotype. The V call is TRBV12-3 or TRBV12-4, the J call TRBJ2-7, with a weak D call TRBD1 (5 bases). Trimming cost V 5 bases and J 3 bases, with 11 bases left between them. The CDR3 sequence is 13 residues long. CDR3 coding DNA: TGTGCCAGCAGTGCGACAGAACACTACGAGCAGTACTTC. Protein product: CASSATEHYEQYF.

This clonotype has at least ten counts. The chain carries TRBV24-1 and TRBJ1-2; 10 nucleotides align to TRBD1. CDR3 length equals 15 residues. Looked up from germline, CDR1 is KGHDR and CDR2 is SFDVKD. The V gene end was trimmed by 4 bases and the J gene end by 3 bases; junction bases not matched to a gene: 4. DNA of the CDR3: TGTGCCACCAGTGACCCTGGGACAGGGGACTATGGCTACACCTTC. This sequence encodes CATSDPGTGDYGYTF.